These T cell receptor beta chains were read from a single sample in a study of T cells after yellow fever vaccination. Via MiXCR, TCRdb re-called the 5' RACE reads, giving one row per CDR3 protein. The sample contains hundreds of thousands of distinct CDR3 sequences, around 12% of which appear only once. This specimen was CD4+ T cells sorted from PBMCs, taken 15 days after the yellow fever booster vaccination. These receptors were obtained from a man younger than 35 who received the YFV17D yellow fever vaccine. CDR3s include the opening cysteine and the closing phenylalanine or tryptophan.

>TRBV12-3/TRBV12-4|TRBJ2-3
CASEGPDTQYF
>TRBV6-8|TRBJ1-5
CHVRQPQHF
>TRBV2|TRBJ1-5
CASSERSSNQPQHF
>TRBV2|TRBJ1-2
CASGESNYGYTF
>TRBV10-2|TRBJ2-1
CASSVSGSYNEQFF
>TRBV5-8|TRBJ2-7
CASSLAGTVEQYF
>TRBV20-1|TRBJ1-1
CSASGGETEAFF
>TRBV7-9|TRBJ1-3
CASSLSIEYSGNTIYF
>TRBV7-7|TRBJ1-2
CASSLAVGTPLVYGYTF
>TRBV4-2|TRBJ1-4
CASSQDTQAREKLFF
>TRBV4-3|TRBJ2-3
CASSQGAGTQYF
>TRBV20-1|TRBJ2-1
CSALLAGGPDEQFF
>TRBV12-3/TRBV12-4|TRBJ1-2
CASSLHPGGNGYTF
>TRBV10-3|TRBJ2-2
CATQKNTGELFF
>TRBV5-4|NA
CASSLGGEETQFF
>TRBV3-1|TRBJ1-5
CASSQGPQGGQPQHF
>TRBV29-1|TRBJ2-4
CSGGDLAKNIQYF
>TRBV10-3|TRBJ1-1
CAITPGWDTEAFF
>TRBV5-1|TRBJ2-7
CAGSRGGNNEQYF
>TRBV24-1|TRBJ2-3
CATSDTRGVDTQYF
>TRBV6-2/TRBV6-3|TRBJ2-5
CASSYGGTGTSPKETQYF
>TRBV30|TRBJ2-5
CAWSVVGETQYF
>TRBV28|TRBJ1-1
CASSLWEASTEAFF
>TRBV30|TRBJ2-5
CAWSFTTRQETQYF
>TRBV20-1|TRBJ2-4
CSASQGTGGSDIQYF
>TRBV29-1|TRBJ1-1
CSVAGHMNTEAFF
>TRBV4-2|TRBJ2-1
CASSQAADNDEQFF
>TRBV28|TRBJ2-5
CATVTGKGFETQYF
>TRBV7-9|TRBJ2-5
CASSSHFGLETQYF
>TRBV5-1|TRBJ2-3
CASSFWGTSSTDTQYF
>TRBV27|TRBJ1-6
CASSTRTGVRSPLHF
>TRBV6-1|TRBJ2-4
CASRRTPGFNIQYF
>TRBV5-1|TRBJ2-1
CASSFGRGTASSYNEQFF
>TRBV5-1|TRBJ1-1
CASSLRWRGNTEAFF
>TRBV7-9|TRBJ1-5
CASSSHRGERPQHF
>TRBV20-1|TRBJ1-2
CSASSSGTGGYTF
>TRBV27|TRBJ2-1
CASSFRVNSYNEQFF
>TRBV5-4|TRBJ1-1
CASSLGPSSNTEAFF
>TRBV20-1|TRBJ1-1
CSASLILTLNTEAFF
>TRBV7-3|TRBJ2-2
CASSYPAGGNTGELFF
>TRBV6-5|TRBJ1-6
CASRRTGDSPLHF
>TRBV5-1|TRBJ2-5
CASSLGTGLGETQYF
>TRBV6-6|TRBJ1-1
CASSYQPGQRGTEAFF
>TRBV7-2|TRBJ1-5
CASSLPGANQPQHF
>TRBV28|TRBJ1-6
CASSFWRANSPLHF
>TRBV9|TRBJ1-2
CASSLDSQRVYGYTF
>TRBV20-1|TRBJ2-3
CSAPTTSGGVPQATQYF
>TRBV30|TRBJ1-6
CAWRSGTGDSPLHF
>TRBV10-3|TRBJ2-2
CAISGHSGVPTGELFF
>TRBV9|TRBJ2-1
CASSVPGAAGFGGEQFF